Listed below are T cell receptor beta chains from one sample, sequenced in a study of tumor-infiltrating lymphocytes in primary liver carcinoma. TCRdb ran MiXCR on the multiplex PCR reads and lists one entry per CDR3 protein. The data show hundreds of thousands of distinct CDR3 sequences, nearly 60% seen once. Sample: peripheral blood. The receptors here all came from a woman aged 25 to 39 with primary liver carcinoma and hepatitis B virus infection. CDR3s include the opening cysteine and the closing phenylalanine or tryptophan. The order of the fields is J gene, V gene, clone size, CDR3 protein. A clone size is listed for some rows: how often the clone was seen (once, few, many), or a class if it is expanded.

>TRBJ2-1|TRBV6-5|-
CASSKLSGSSYNEQFF
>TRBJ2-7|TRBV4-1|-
CASSQVGGLEQYF
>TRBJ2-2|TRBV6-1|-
CASSEMKASGSLTGELFF
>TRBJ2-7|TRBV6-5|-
CASSRARDTSSYEQYF
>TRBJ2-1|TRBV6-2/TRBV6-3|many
CASTSQGSYNEQFF
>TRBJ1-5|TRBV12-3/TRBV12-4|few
CAIQGGSGDNGNQPQHF
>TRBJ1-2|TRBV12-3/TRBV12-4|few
CASSLQDHGYTF
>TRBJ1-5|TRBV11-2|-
CASSLKTGCNQPQHF
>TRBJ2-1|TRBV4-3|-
CASSQGSARIAGSYEQFF
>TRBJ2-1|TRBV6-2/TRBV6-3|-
CASSYGSSGLAGGPNSEQFF
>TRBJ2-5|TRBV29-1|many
CSVVAGNKETQYF
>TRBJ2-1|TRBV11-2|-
CASSLGVSGSVFDEQFF
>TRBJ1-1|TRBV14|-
CASSQGPLPMNTEAFF
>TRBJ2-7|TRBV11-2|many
CASSWTDTLSYEQYF
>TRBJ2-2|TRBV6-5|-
CASSYATAGELSF
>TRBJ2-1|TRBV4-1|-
CASSGSSGRPTYNEQFF
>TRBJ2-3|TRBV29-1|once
CGVDFTTDTQYF
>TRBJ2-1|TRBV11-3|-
CTSSRDRVDYNEQFF
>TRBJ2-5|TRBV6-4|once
CASTIGQGIQETQYF
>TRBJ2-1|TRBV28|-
CASSLRGRARNEQFF
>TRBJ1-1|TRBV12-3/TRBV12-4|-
CASNTWGRGDIEAFF
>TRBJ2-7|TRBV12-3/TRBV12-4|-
CASSPPRGATGTYEQYF
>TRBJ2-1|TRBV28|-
CASSYPPDGSNEQFF
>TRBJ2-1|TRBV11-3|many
CASSLVLDAASAYNEQFF
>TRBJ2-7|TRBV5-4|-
CASSSGTSGRAREQYF
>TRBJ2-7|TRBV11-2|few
CASSLGGTGALDEQYF
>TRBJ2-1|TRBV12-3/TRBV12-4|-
CASTKLDRMYNEQFF
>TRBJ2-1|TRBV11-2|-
CAISYYRGDDEQFF
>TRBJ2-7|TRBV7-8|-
CASSLGQGASQQYF
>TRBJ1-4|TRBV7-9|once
CASSLGDSEKLFF
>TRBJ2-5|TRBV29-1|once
CSAKRRTSQETQYF
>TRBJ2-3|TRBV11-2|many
CASTSERGTQYF
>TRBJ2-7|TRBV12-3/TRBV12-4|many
CASSPAGQRTYEQYF
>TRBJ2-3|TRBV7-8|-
CASSLVGTSGRRTQYF
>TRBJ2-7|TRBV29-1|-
CSVTSRPPHKQYF
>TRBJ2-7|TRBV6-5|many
CASSYGTDYEQYF
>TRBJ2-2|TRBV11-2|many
CASSPGRNMINTGELFF
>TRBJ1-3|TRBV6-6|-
CACGWARSNTIYF
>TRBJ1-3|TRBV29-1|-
CSGPRSLSGNTIYF
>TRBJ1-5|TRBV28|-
CASSPVQGYQPQHF
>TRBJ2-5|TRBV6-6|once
CASSLQGVEIQYF
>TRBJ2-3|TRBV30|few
CAWHRGRTSGTGDTQYF
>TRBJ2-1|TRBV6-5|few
CASSYGAGDSYNEQFF
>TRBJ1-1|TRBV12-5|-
CASVQGRGEAFF
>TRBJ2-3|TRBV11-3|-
CASSRRAGASSTDTQYF
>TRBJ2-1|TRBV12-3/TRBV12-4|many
CASSLVRTGPDNEQFF